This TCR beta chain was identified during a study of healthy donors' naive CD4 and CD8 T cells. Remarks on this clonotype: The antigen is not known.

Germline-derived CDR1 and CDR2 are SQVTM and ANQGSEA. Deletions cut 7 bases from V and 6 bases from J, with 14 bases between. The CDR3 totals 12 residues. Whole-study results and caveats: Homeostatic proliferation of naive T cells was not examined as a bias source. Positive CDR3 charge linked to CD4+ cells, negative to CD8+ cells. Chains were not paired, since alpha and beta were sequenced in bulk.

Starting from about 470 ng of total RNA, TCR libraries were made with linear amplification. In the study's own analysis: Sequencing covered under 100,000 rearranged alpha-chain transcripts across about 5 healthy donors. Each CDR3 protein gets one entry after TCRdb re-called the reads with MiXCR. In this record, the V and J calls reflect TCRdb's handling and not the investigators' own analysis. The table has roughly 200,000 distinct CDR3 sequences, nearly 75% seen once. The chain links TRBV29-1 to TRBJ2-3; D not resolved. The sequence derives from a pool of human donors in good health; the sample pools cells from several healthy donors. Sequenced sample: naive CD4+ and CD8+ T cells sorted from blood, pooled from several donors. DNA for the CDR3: TGCAGCGAGGCCGGACCCGCCGATACGCAGTATTTT. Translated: CSEAGPADTQYF.